The rows below give T cell receptor beta chains drawn from one sample of a study of blood T cells in healthy people across ages. TCRdb reprocessed the 5' RACE reads with MiXCR, giving one entry per CDR3 protein. There are 1.5 million to 2 million distinct CDR3 sequences in the sample; roughly 30% occur only once, and about 8% lies in the top ten. Sequencing was carried out using blood. The receptors shown here come from a woman aged 25 to 45 in good health. CDR3s leave out the opening cysteine and the closing phenylalanine or tryptophan. Each record gives: J gene, V gene, CDR3 protein.

j_call: TRBJ2-1; v_call: TRBV3-1; cdr3_aa: ASSQGRTSGGAYNEQF
j_call: TRBJ1-2; v_call: TRBV29-1; cdr3_aa: SAREPTYGYT
j_call: TRBJ2-5; v_call: TRBV4-1; cdr3_aa: ASSHVREETQY
j_call: TRBJ2-3; v_call: TRBV5-1; cdr3_aa: ASRPTSGGEDTQY
j_call: TRBJ2-1; v_call: TRBV20-1; cdr3_aa: SAHYREGRHNEQF
j_call: TRBJ2-1; v_call: TRBV12-3/TRBV12-4; cdr3_aa: ASSRTSGQLGNEQF
j_call: TRBJ2-1; v_call: TRBV12-5; cdr3_aa: ASGLDRTHNEQF
j_call: TRBJ1-2; v_call: TRBV20-1; cdr3_aa: SARTGEYGYT
j_call: TRBJ2-1; v_call: TRBV28; cdr3_aa: ASTTVPGRENEQF
j_call: TRBJ2-3; v_call: TRBV9; cdr3_aa: ASSPTSGGAQDTQY
j_call: TRBJ1-5; v_call: TRBV27; cdr3_aa: ASSLFHPRTANQPQH
j_call: TRBJ2-2; v_call: TRBV12-3/TRBV12-4; cdr3_aa: ASRSTGEVGELF
j_call: TRBJ2-1; v_call: TRBV3-1; cdr3_aa: ASRSRGGSHNEQF
j_call: TRBJ1-6; v_call: TRBV6-5; cdr3_aa: ASSYSKSSYNSPLH
j_call: TRBJ2-7; v_call: TRBV5-1; cdr3_aa: ASSRAQGGDEQY
j_call: TRBJ1-2; v_call: TRBV15; cdr3_aa: ATSRGWTQSNYGYT
j_call: TRBJ2-7; v_call: TRBV6-5; cdr3_aa: ASSTRYPYYEQY
j_call: TRBJ1-6; v_call: TRBV18; cdr3_aa: ASSPRGQAGSPLH
j_call: TRBJ2-1; v_call: TRBV5-1; cdr3_aa: ASSSGQVSYNEQF
j_call: TRBJ1-4; v_call: TRBV7-2; cdr3_aa: ASSPWTGVREKLF
j_call: TRBJ2-4; v_call: TRBV7-9; cdr3_aa: ASSPRGTGTDIQY
j_call: TRBJ2-7; v_call: TRBV6-2/TRBV6-3; cdr3_aa: ASSYSMGAASSYEQY
j_call: TRBJ1-1; v_call: TRBV4-1; cdr3_aa: ASSPGASNTEAF
j_call: TRBJ2-7; v_call: TRBV6-2/TRBV6-3; cdr3_aa: ASSSGQTMGEQY
j_call: TRBJ2-6; v_call: TRBV29-1; cdr3_aa: SALGHAGANVLT
j_call: TRBJ2-5; v_call: TRBV3-1; cdr3_aa: TSSPSSGYPETQY
j_call: TRBJ1-5; v_call: TRBV29-1; cdr3_aa: SGGTPWSDNEPQH
j_call: TRBJ2-7; v_call: TRBV28; cdr3_aa: ASSLSSGDYEQY
j_call: TRBJ2-7; v_call: TRBV3-1; cdr3_aa: ASSPAGASDEQY
j_call: TRBJ1-1; v_call: TRBV5-1; cdr3_aa: ASRSDGGNSEAF
j_call: TRBJ2-1; v_call: TRBV24-1; cdr3_aa: ATSGPGLVSGEQF
j_call: TRBJ1-2; v_call: TRBV20-1; cdr3_aa: SALAPGRNYGYT
j_call: TRBJ2-1; v_call: TRBV7-9; cdr3_aa: ASSPLVLGINEQF
j_call: TRBJ2-5; v_call: TRBV2; cdr3_aa: ASRRTSPETQY
j_call: TRBJ1-2; v_call: TRBV7-9; cdr3_aa: ASSPLRVDGYT
j_call: TRBJ2-3; v_call: TRBV7-2; cdr3_aa: ASSPQGRGDTQY
j_call: TRBJ2-5; v_call: TRBV6-5; cdr3_aa: ASSYPDSQETQY
j_call: TRBJ2-1; v_call: TRBV10-2; cdr3_aa: ASRSGTGVIYEQF
j_call: TRBJ1-2; v_call: TRBV30; cdr3_aa: AWSLNPTRYGYT
j_call: TRBJ1-1; v_call: TRBV28; cdr3_aa: ASSPINRDSRSGWTEAF
j_call: TRBJ2-7; v_call: TRBV29-1; cdr3_aa: SVLPGGRVTYEQY
j_call: TRBJ1-4; v_call: TRBV7-9; cdr3_aa: ASSRGGIGEKLF
j_call: TRBJ2-1; v_call: TRBV20-1; cdr3_aa: SARDLLSRSSYNEQF
j_call: TRBJ1-1; v_call: TRBV6-5; cdr3_aa: ASSYARDSEAF
j_call: TRBJ2-5; v_call: TRBV20-1; cdr3_aa: SASSRGRETQY
j_call: TRBJ1-1; v_call: TRBV12-3/TRBV12-4; cdr3_aa: ASSSRPRQVSNTEAF
j_call: TRBJ2-1; v_call: TRBV27; cdr3_aa: AAAVRPYNEQF
j_call: TRBJ2-2; v_call: TRBV29-1; cdr3_aa: SVRLADLMGTGELF
j_call: TRBJ2-1; v_call: TRBV7-2; cdr3_aa: ASSWLAGVVGNEQF
j_call: TRBJ2-7; v_call: TRBV5-6; cdr3_aa: ASSLLGEVGRRRNEQY
j_call: TRBJ1-2; v_call: TRBV20-1; cdr3_aa: SARGAGAKGYT